This TCR beta chain was recorded in a study of human T cells and chemical hapten exposure. About the study: Affected patients, primarily female, had alopecia areata, totalis or universalis.

One entry per CDR3 protein results from TCRdb running MiXCR on the RACE reads. The table records about 140,000 distinct CDR3 sequences, roughly 12% of them present only once. Whole-study findings and limits: Donors, who had alopecia, may show an immune response that differs from healthy people's. Once DPC sensitization occurred, TCRs above 1 in 1000 frequency showed no change.

There are a few counts of this clonotype. Its specificity is not known. The time point: patch test 2, 6 weeks after DPC sensitization. This sample's treatment: therapeutic diphenylcyclopropenone sensitization with weekly scalp DPC. The trim removed 5 bases at V and 4 bases at J, leaving 12 bases unmatched. This CDR3 has 16 residues. Germline CDR1 is LNHDA and CDR2 is SQIVND (reference sequence). The sample in question was whole blood, obtained in connection with sensitization to the hapten diphenylcyclopropenone (DPC). The V and J genes are TRBV19 and TRBJ1-1; TRBD1 matches 8 bases. The receptor comes from a woman aged 45-65 years with alopecia areata. Some clones in this sample may be carry-over from other donors' samples. This chain's CDR3 is CASSRGGQGGSTEAFF. The CDR3 DNA follows: TGTGCCAGTAGTCGCGGTGGACAGGGAGGAAGCACTGAAGCTTTCTTT. Full variable domain (missing parts from reference TRBV19 and TRBJ1-1): DGGITQSPKYLFRKEGQNVTLSCEQNLNHDAMYWYRQDPGQGLRLIYYSQIVNDFQKGDIAEGYSVSREKKESFPLTVTSAQKNPTAFYLCASSRGGQGGSTEAFFGQGTRLTVV.